This entry lists 10 T cell receptor beta chains sequenced from one sample in a study of low-dose radiotherapy and immunotherapy resistance in tumors. cDNA synthesis used a TRAV/TRBV-specific primer set for both chains. With a V-primer adapter and a constant-region primer, TCRs were amplified for roughly 21 PCR cycles. TCRdb reanalysed the reads using MiXCR and keeps one entry per CDR3 protein. Of under 90,000 distinct CDR3 sequences in the sample, about a sixth were seen once. Time point denoted: after trial treatment. The sample's treatment: LDRT plus nivolumab, ipilimumab, low-dose cyclophosphamide and aspirin (RACIN trial). This material consisted of PBMCs, taken after low-dose radiotherapy plus immunotherapy. The origin of the receptors is a male donor with prostate cancer.

This clonotype appeared many times. The CDR3: CSARTAFGSYNEQFF. As DNA, the CDR3 is TGCAGCGCTCGGACGGCCTTCGGATCCTACAATGAGCAGTTCTTC. V usage is TRBV29-1 and J usage is TRBJ2-1; D remains ambiguous. Trimming stripped 7 bases from V and 1 base from J, with 17 bases between. Germline V gene data show CDR1 as SQVTM and CDR2 as ANQGSEA. This CDR3 is 15 amino acids long.

This clonotype showed up many times. The chain is built from TRBV2 and TRBJ2-7; 7 nucleotides line up with TRBD2. The V gene end was trimmed by 4 bases and the J gene end by 0 bases; junction bases not matched to a gene: 3. The CDR3 runs 14 residues. CDR1 and CDR2 from the germline V gene are SNHLY and FYNNEI. The CDR3 sequence is CASSVSGVSYEQYF. CDR3 DNA sequence: TGTGCCAGCAGTGTCAGCGGGGTCTCCTACGAGCAGTACTTC.

This clonotype appeared a few times. V gene TRBV3-1 combines with J gene TRBJ2-1; tentatively, D is TRBD1 (7 bases). The V end was cut by 4 bases, the J end by 2 bases, with 15 bases between. In germline, CDR1 is LGHDT, CDR2 YNNKEL (reference sequence). The CDR3 covers 16 residues. In DNA form, the CDR3 reads TGTGCCAGCAGCCCCCTGTCCAGGGGGGCCTACAATGAGCAGTTCTTC. The encoded protein is CASSPLSRGAYNEQFF.

The sample holds a few counts of this clonotype. The V call is TRBV12-3 or TRBV12-4, the J call TRBJ2-6; 11 nucleotides agree with TRBD1. The CDR3 loop spans 17 amino acids. The V gene end was trimmed by 6 bases and the J gene end by 1 base; junction bases not matched to a gene: 5. The CDR3, as DNA: TGTGCCAGCAGGGGCGGGACAGGGGGTTCTGGGGCCAACGTCCTGACTTTC. It yields the protein CASRGGTGGSGANVLTF.

This chain uses TRBV5-5 with TRBJ2-7, with a possible D match to TRBD2 (6 bases). The CDR3 spans 14 residues. CDR1 and CDR2 (germline): SGHKS, YYEKEE (reference sequence). Trimming cost V 7 bases and J 4 bases, with 18 bases left between them. In nucleotides, the CDR3 is TGTGCCAGCGACCCCGACTCGGGGGTATACGAGCAGTACTTC. It translates to CASDPDSGVYEQYF.

This clonotype has at least ten counts. The chain combines TRBV28 with TRBJ2-2; 12 nucleotides align to TRBD2. Germline CDR1 reads MDHEN; CDR2 reads SYDVKM. V lost 2 bases to trimming and J lost 4 bases; unmatched junction nucleotides: 5. This CDR3 is 17 amino acids long. The CDR3 sequence is CASSLLAGGPGTGELFF. CDR3 nucleotides: TGTGCCAGCAGTTTACTAGCGGGAGGGCCGGGCACCGGGGAGCTGTTTTTT. Based on the CDR3 plus reference TRBV28 and TRBJ2-2, the full variable domain is DVKVTQSSRYLVKRTGEKVFLECVQDMDHENMFWYRQDPGLGLRLIYFSYDVKMKEKGDIPEGYSVSREKKERFSLILESASTNQTSMYLCASSLLAGGPGTGELFFGEGSRLTVL.

At least ten counts were recorded for this clonotype. The chain uses TRBV4-3 and TRBJ2-7; 10 bases are shared with TRBD2. V was clipped by 1 base and J by 2 bases; unmatched bases: 5. Per germline, CDR1 LGHNA and CDR2 YSLEER. The CDR3 covers 16 residues. The CDR3 nucleotides read TGCGCCAGCAGCCAAGCCCAGCGGGAGGGCCCCTACGAGCAGTACTTC. Translated: CASSQAQREGPYEQYF.

The chain links TRBV20-1 to TRBJ2-1; possibly TRBD2 for D (7 bases). Trimming pared 5 bases from V and 0 bases from J, leaving 17 bases between. This CDR3 is built from 16 residues. CDR1 is DFQATT, CDR2 SNEGSKA, per germline (reference sequence). The CDR3: CSAQMRGGSSYNEQFF. In DNA form, the CDR3 reads TGCAGTGCTCAGATGAGGGGGGGGAGCTCCTACAATGAGCAGTTCTTC.

This clonotype has just a few counts. A single base is all that separates this from a far larger clone, so a read error is likely. The chain is built from TRBV28 and TRBJ2-7; 8 nucleotides agree with TRBD1. The CDR3 has 12 residues. V trimming: 5 bases; J trimming: 7 bases; junction bases outside the gene matches: 4. Germline V gene sequence: CDR1 MDHEN, CDR2 SYDVKM. CDR3 amino acids: CASSDRGNEQYF. The CDR3 region has the DNA TGTGCCAGCAGTGACAGGGGCAATGAGCAGTACTTC.

This clonotype was found many times. The gene calls are TRBV7-2 and TRBJ2-5, with TRBD1 identical over 11 bases. The CDR3 covers 15 residues. CDR1 and CDR2 (germline): SGHTA, FQGNSA. Germline trimming cut 5 bases from V and 5 bases from J; bases unmatched to any gene: 7. CDR3 sequence: CASSRGQGARETQYF. The CDR3 nucleotides read TGTGCCAGCAGCCGAGGACAGGGGGCAAGGGAGACCCAGTACTTC.